This T cell receptor (beta chain) was identified during a study of blood T cell repertoires in COVID-19 (dated by TCRdb to the early 2020s). Looking at the study overall: Collaborator samples came from the United States, Italy and Spain and covered acute and convalescent phases of COVID-19. Samples came from the ongoing ImmuneRACE study (first 160 participants) plus 1,254 subjects from 6 global collaborators. Sample metadata almost always included a de-identified subject ID, COVID-19 status, age in years and sex. The repertoires were made available in a free public database intended to serve as a resource for research on the immune response to SARS-CoV-2. The material from the prospective study consisted of cDNA or gDNA derived from T cells, B-cell-depleted T cells, or PBMCs. Where available, HLA class I and class II types were obtained from metadata supplied by the sample provider rather than from assay-based typing. The dataset comprised deeply sampled blood TCRbeta repertoires from subjects exposed to, actively infected with, or recovered from COVID-19. Findings and caveats that apply to the study as a whole: The amount of clinical and demographic metadata varied by source and participant and was provided uncurated.

Turning to this clone: This clone's antigen is unknown. The record has no base qualities; no much larger clone is one base away.

Deletion took 0 bases off V and 7 bases off J, with a span of 11 bases between the germline ends. CDR1 and CDR2, per the germline V gene (reference sequence), are SGHNT and YYREEE. From the cysteine up to the phenylalanine, the CDR3 has a length of 13 residues. Just the 39-base CDR3 DNA is kept, in frame starting at base 1. TCRbeta CDR3 regions were amplified from genomic DNA using the immunoSEQ Assay, a bias-controlled multiplex PCR. The study's processing was this. The number of nucleated cells in each sample was estimated by amplification of reference gene primers within the assay. To quantify the absolute abundance of each unique TCRbeta CDR3 rearrangement, sequence reads were collapsed and filtered. For each sample, productive Simpson clonality was calculated as the square root of Simpson's diversity index across productive rearrangements. Imported from immuneACCESS, the table was reduced by TCRdb to in-frame sequences with V and J called. These copies leave out some clones; in studies compared against another copy, an unresolved V gene accounts for under half, and the cause of the remainder is not known. V, J and clone size derive from that table, while D and trimming were established from the DNA sequence. The sample table shows roughly 250,000 clones, and approximately 80% are seen once. The ten largest account for less than 3% of the sample.

The collaborating institutions used their own protocols to collect whole blood in K2EDTA tubes. For TCRbeta analysis, collaborators shipped samples in one of three forms: frozen whole blood, isolated PBMCs, or DNA extracted from either of those sample types. The chain links TRBV5-4 with TRBJ2-7; 6 matching bases give a weak D call of TRBD2. The sequencing sample was made of peripheral blood. The origin of this receptor is a woman aged 55-70 years with active or convalescent COVID-19. CDR3 sequence: CASSLGRGLEQYF. At the DNA level, the sequence is TGTGCCAGCAGCTTGGGGCGGGGACTGGAGCAGTACTTC.